This is a list of T cell receptor beta chains from one sample in a study of human T cells and chemical hapten exposure. TCRdb re-derived calls from the RACE reads in MiXCR, one entry per CDR3 protein. The sample holds about 90,000 distinct CDR3 sequences, 8.5% to 9% seen once. The sample consisted of whole blood, taken in connection with sensitization to the hapten diphenylcyclopropenone (DPC). The receptors were gathered from a man between 40 and 49 years old with alopecia areata. Some clones in this sample may be carry-over from other donors' samples. CDR3s include the opening cysteine and the closing phenylalanine or tryptophan. The D gene is left open where the match is weak. Expanded clones are given a class, and other clones once, few, many or no size at all.

D	J	size	length	V	CDR3	DNA
.	TRBJ1-1	many	12	TRBV12-3/TRBV12-4	CASSLRNTEAFF	TGTGCCAGCAGTTTACGGAACACTGAAGCTTTCTTT
.	TRBJ1-1	few	13	TRBV7-9	CASSLGGLTEAFF	TGTGCCAGCAGCTTAGGGGGGCTGACTGAAGCTTTCTTT
.	TRBJ2-3	few	17	TRBV6-5	CASSHTLASEGGDTQYF	TGTGCCAGCAGTCACACCCTAGCGTCGGAGGGGGGTGATACGCAGTATTTT
TRBD1	TRBJ2-4	many	16	TRBV7-2	CASSLGQGLAKNIQYF	TGTGCCAGCAGCTTAGGACAGGGCCTAGCCAAAAACATTCAGTACTTC
.	TRBJ1-1	many	14	TRBV5-5	CASSLDVRNTEAFF	TGTGCCAGCAGCTTGGACGTACGTAACACTGAAGCTTTCTTT
TRBD1	TRBJ2-2	.	15	TRBV7-7	CASSPSGTDTGELFF	TGTGCTAGCAGTCCCTCCGGGACAGACACCGGGGAGCTGTTTTTT
TRBD2	TRBJ2-6	.	16	TRBV20-1	CSARKWGGSGANVLTF	TGCAGTGCCCGTAAATGGGGGGGGTCTGGGGCCAACGTCCTGACTTTC
.	TRBJ1-5	few	14	TRBV4-1	CASSPGLGNQPQHF	TGCGCCAGCAGCCCGGGACTCGGCAATCAGCCCCAGCATTTT
TRBD2	TRBJ2-1	.	13	TRBV29-1	CSVVASGGYEQFF	TGCAGCGTTGTTGCTAGCGGGGGATATGAGCAGTTCTTC
TRBD2	TRBJ2-3	many	16	TRBV28	CASSLGGRASTDTQYF	TGTGCCAGCAGTTTAGGCGGGAGGGCTAGTACAGATACGCAGTATTTT
.	TRBJ2-3	many	15	TRBV5-6	CASSLVGRSTDTQYF	TGTGCCAGCAGCTTGGTCGGCCGGAGCACAGATACGCAGTATTTT
.	TRBJ1-1	few	15	TRBV6-2/TRBV6-3	CASSPWEGRDTEAFF	TGTGCCAGCAGTCCGTGGGAGGGTAGAGACACTGAAGCTTTCTTT
TRBD1	TRBJ1-5	medium-sized	14	TRBV27	CASSSQGAGQPQHF	TGTGCCAGCAGCTCTCAGGGGGCAGGGCAGCCCCAGCATTTT
.	TRBJ2-6	few	15	TRBV6-5	CASSYLISGANVLTF	TGTGCCAGCAGTTACCTGATCTCTGGGGCCAACGTCCTGACTTTC
.	TRBJ2-3	few	13	TRBV6-2/TRBV6-3	CASSYVSTDTQYF	TGTGCCAGCAGTTACGTCAGTACAGATACGCAGTATTTT
TRBD1	TRBJ2-5	.	16	TRBV28	CASSSPGQGAGKTQYF	TGTGCCAGCAGTTCCCCGGGACAGGGGGCGGGAAAGACCCAGTACTTC
.	TRBJ2-3	few	11	TRBV3-1	CASSNSDTQYF	TGTGCCAGCAGCAATTCCGATACGCAGTATTTT
.	TRBJ1-5	.	16	TRBV19	CASSTDAPGLDQPQHF	TGTGCCAGTAGTACCGACGCCCCAGGGTTGGATCAGCCCCAGCATTTT
TRBD2	TRBJ2-1	many	17	TRBV29-1	CSVEAYFSPSGSREQFF	TGTAGCGTTGAAGCGTACTTTAGCCCTAGCGGGAGTAGGGAGCAGTTCTTC
TRBD2	TRBJ2-7	many	16	TRBV6-2/TRBV6-3	CASSYPMGRGKRWQYF	TGTGCCAGCAGTTACCCGATGGGGCGGGGGAAGCGATGGCAGTACTTC
.	TRBJ1-4	.	14	TRBV29-1	CSVAEVATNEKLFF	TGCAGCGTTGCAGAGGTTGCAACTAATGAAAAACTGTTTTTT
.	TRBJ1-5	.	15	TRBV20-1	CSARVGGPIDQPQHF	TGCAGTGCTAGAGTAGGGGGGCCGATTGATCAGCCCCAGCATTTT
TRBD2	TRBJ2-3	many	19	TRBV6-6	CASSQFPPGVAGGTDTQYF	TGTGCCAGCAGTCAGTTCCCACCGGGGGTAGCGGGGGGCACAGATACGCAGTATTTT
.	TRBJ1-2	many	11	TRBV7-9	CASSLDRGYTF	TGTGCCAGCAGCTTAGACCGTGGCTACACCTTC
.	TRBJ2-3	few	14	TRBV24-1	CATSDAQGEDTQYF	TGTGCCACCAGTGATGCCCAAGGGGAAGATACGCAGTATTTT
.	TRBJ2-1	few	11	TRBV9	CASSVLGWQFF	TGTGCCAGCAGCGTATTGGGGTGGCAGTTCTTC
TRBD1	TRBJ1-6	many	15	TRBV3-1	CASSQLGQGISPLHF	TGTGCCAGCAGCCAGTTGGGACAGGGGATTTCACCCCTCCACTTT
.	TRBJ1-6	many	14	TRBV28	CASSPSLGNSPLHF	TGTGCCAGCAGCCCGTCCCTGGGTAATTCACCCCTCCACTTT
.	TRBJ1-1	few	16	TRBV30	CAWSNSAKGRGTEAFF	TGTGCCTGGAGTAACTCCGCCAAGGGGCGAGGGACTGAAGCTTTCTTT
TRBD1	TRBJ2-4	.	14	TRBV25-1	CASSDPTGTDIQYF	TGTGCCAGCAGTGACCCGACAGGGACGGACATTCAGTACTTC